A single T cell receptor beta chain is shown here with its context. The antigen remains unidentified. Germline V gene data show CDR1 as LGHNT and CDR2 as FRNRAP. V lost 7 bases to trimming and J lost 4 bases, with 14 bases between them. The CDR3 sequence is 13 residues long. These data originate in a study of CD8 T cells in ankylosing spondylitis. Findings and limits, study-wide: Both synovial fluid and blood in reactive arthritis had previously been reported to carry some motif variants.

TCRdb reanalysed the 5' RACE reads using MiXCR and keeps one entry per CDR3 protein. Found here are more than 150,000 distinct CDR3 sequences, 9.5% to 15% of them singletons; the top ten hold more than 15%. This rearrangement joins TRBV12-5 to TRBJ2-7; TRBD1 or TRBD2 may be the D gene (5 bases each). The clonotype originates from a male donor with ankylosing spondylitis or in good health (not recorded which). Material for sequencing was blood, either unsorted or a sorted T cell fraction (not recorded which). The CDR3 is CASAPRGEYEQYF. In DNA form, the CDR3 reads TGTGCTAGTGCCCCCCGAGGGGAGTACGAGCAGTACTTC.